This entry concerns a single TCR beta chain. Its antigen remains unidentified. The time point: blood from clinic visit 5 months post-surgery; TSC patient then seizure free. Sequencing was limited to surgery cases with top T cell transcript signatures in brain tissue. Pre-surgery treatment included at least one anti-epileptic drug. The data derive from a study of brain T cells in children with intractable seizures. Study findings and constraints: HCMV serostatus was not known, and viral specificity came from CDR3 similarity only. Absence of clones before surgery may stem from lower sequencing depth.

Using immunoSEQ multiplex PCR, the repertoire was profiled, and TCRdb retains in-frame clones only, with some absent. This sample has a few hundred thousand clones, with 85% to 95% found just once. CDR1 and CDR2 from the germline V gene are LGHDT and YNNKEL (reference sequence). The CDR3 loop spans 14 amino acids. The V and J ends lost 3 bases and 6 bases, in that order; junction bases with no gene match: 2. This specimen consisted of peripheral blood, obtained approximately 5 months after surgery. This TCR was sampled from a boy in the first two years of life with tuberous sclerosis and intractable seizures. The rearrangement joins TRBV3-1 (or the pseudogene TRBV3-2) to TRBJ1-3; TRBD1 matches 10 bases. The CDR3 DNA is TGTGCCAGCAGCCAGGGGACAGGGGTAAACACCATATATTTT. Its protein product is CASSQGTGVNTIYF.